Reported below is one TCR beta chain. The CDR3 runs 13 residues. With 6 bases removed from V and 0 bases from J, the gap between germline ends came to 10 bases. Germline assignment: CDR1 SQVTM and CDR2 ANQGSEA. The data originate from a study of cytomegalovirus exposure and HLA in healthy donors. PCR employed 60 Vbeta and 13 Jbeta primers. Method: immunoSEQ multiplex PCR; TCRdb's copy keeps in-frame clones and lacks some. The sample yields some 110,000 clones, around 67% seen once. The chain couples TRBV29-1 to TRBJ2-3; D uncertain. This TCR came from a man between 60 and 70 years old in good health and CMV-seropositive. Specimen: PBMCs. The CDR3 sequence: CSVAIASTDTQYF. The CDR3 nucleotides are TGCAGCGTGGCAATAGCTAGCACAGATACGCAGTATTTT.